What follows is one TCR beta chain and its context. V gave up 6 bases and J gave up 6 bases; unmatched junction bases: 5. This CDR3 has 13 residues. These data belong to a study of blood T cell repertoires in COVID-19. Overall study context: Samples came from the United States, Italy and Spain, spanning acute and convalescent COVID-19. Sources were T cells, B-cell-depleted T cells, or PBMCs; the material itself was cDNA or gDNA.

Source study methods: Reference gene primer amplification yielded estimated nucleated cell counts. TCRdb's table, derived via immunoSEQ multiplex PCR, lists solely in-frame clones and lacks some. That table furnishes V, J and clone size, whereas the DNA furnished D and trimming. The table has under 150,000 clones, more than 65% seen once. The TCR originated in a human donor in a cohort sampled during active COVID-19. The sequencing sample was made of peripheral blood. The V call is TRBV23-1, the J call TRBJ1-5; 7 nucleotides agree with TRBD1. TRBV23-1 is placed among ORFs of uncertain function. The CDR3 region has the DNA TGCGCCAGCAGGAACAGGGGTGGTCAGCCCCAGCATTTT. Protein sequence: CASRNRGGQPQHF.